These 23 T cell receptor beta chains were all obtained from the same sample, sequenced in a study of OX40 agonist ivuxolimab in advanced cancers. Libraries were prepared by immunoSEQ multiplex PCR; TCRdb keeps only in-frame clonotypes and omits some of them. The data show over 60,000 clones, around 84% seen once. This sample comprised CD4+ or CD8+ T cells sorted from blood, obtained in a trial of the OX40 agonist ivuxolimab. The receptors here all came from an adult with an advanced solid tumor such as melanoma, head and neck, liver or kidney cancer.

V usage is TRBV11-2 and J usage is TRBJ2-3; TRBD2 matches 9 bases. The CDR3 length is 17 residues. V shed 5 bases, J shed 2 bases, and the junction held 11 bases outside the gene matches. Germline-derived CDR1 and CDR2 are SGHAT and FQNNGV. CDR3 sequence (DNA): TGTGCCAGCAGCCCAAGGGGAGCGGGGGGTTACACAGATACGCAGTATTTT. Protein: CASSPRGAGGYTDTQYF.

The chain links TRBV27 to TRBJ2-7; 9 nucleotides align to TRBD2. Looked up from germline, CDR1 is MNHEY and CDR2 is SMNVEV (reference sequence). The length of the CDR3 is 17 residues. Trimming cost V 1 base and J 1 base; bases outside gene matches: 8. The CDR3 region is CASSLFGAGGSSYEQYF. The CDR3 DNA follows: TGTGCCAGCAGTTTATTTGGAGCGGGGGGTTCGTCCTACGAGCAGTACTTC.

This chain links TRBV15 with TRBJ1-1; D is unresolved. CDR3 length: 13 residues. V was clipped by 0 bases and J by 7 bases, with 9 bases between them. Germline V gene lookup returns CDR1 LNHNV and CDR2 YYDKDF (reference sequence). The CDR3 reads CATSRDRGDEAFF. The DNA of the CDR3 is TGTGCCACCAGCAGAGATCGCGGGGATGAAGCTTTCTTT.

The rearrangement links TRBV18 to TRBJ1-2; 7 bases fit TRBD1. This CDR3 has 15 residues. The J segment lost 7 bases and the V segment lost 3 bases, leaving 11 bases of the junction unmatched. Per germline, CDR1 KGHSH and CDR2 LQKENI. CDR3 region: CASSPDRALGRGYTF. The CDR3 coding sequence is TGTGCCAGCTCACCTGACAGGGCCCTGGGTCGTGGCTACACCTTC.

V gene TRBV6-1 combines with J gene TRBJ2-3; possible D gene TRBD2, 5 bases. The length of the CDR3 is 15 residues. The V gene's germline CDR1 is MNHNS and CDR2 SASEGT. V was trimmed by 2 bases and J by 4 bases, leaving 13 bases between them. DNA for the CDR3: TGTGCCAGCAGTGAATGGGCAGTCGGGGCAGATACGCAGTATTTT. Its translation: CASSEWAVGADTQYF.

The chain employs TRBV5-4 and TRBJ2-5, with D possibly called TRBD1 or TRBD2 (5 bases each). CDR3 size: 16 residues. V lost 0 bases and J 2 bases, leaving 14 bases between the germline ends. Germline-derived CDR1 and CDR2 are SGHNT and YYREEE (reference sequence). In DNA, the CDR3 is TGTGCCAGCAGCTTGGTCGGGACCCTGGGACAAGAGACCCAGTACTTC. Encoded protein: CASSLVGTLGQETQYF.

The rearrangement links TRBV19 to TRBJ1-4, with D possibly TRBD1 on 5 matching bases. The V end lost 7 bases, the J end lost 5 bases, and 20 bases lay between the germline ends. The CDR3 has 16 residues. Germline CDR1 LNHDA, CDR2 SQIVND (reference sequence). The CDR3 spells CASKGWGRGLNEKLFF. CDR3 nucleotides: TGTGCCAGTAAGGGGTGGGGACGGGGCCTAAATGAAAAACTGTTTTTT.

V and J are TRBV7-2 and TRBJ1-1; possible D gene TRBD1, 5 bases. The CDR3 sequence is 13 residues long. Trimming removed 3 bases from V and 6 bases from J, with 11 bases in between. The V gene's germline CDR1 is SGHTA and CDR2 FQGNSA. The CDR3 here is CASSFGWGSEAFF. The CDR3 bases are TGTGCCAGCAGCTTCGGATGGGGCTCTGAAGCTTTCTTT.

V usage is TRBV2 and J usage is TRBJ2-5; TRBD2 matches at 12 bases. In germline, CDR1 is SNHLY, CDR2 FYNNEI. CDR3 size: 16 residues. V lost 3 bases and J lost 5; bases outside the gene matches: 7. The CDR3 region is CASSERVGLAGETQYF. The CDR3 DNA follows: TGTGCCAGCAGTGAGCGGGTCGGACTAGCGGGGGAGACCCAGTACTTC. The variable domain in full, with the rest retrieved from reference TRBV2 and TRBJ2-5, is EPEVTQTPSHQVTQMGQEVILRCVPISNHLYFYWYRQILGQKVEFLVSFYNNEISEKSEIFDDQFSVERPDGSNFTLKIRSTKLEDSAMYFCASSERVGLAGETQYFGPGTRLLVL.

This chain uses TRBV9 with TRBJ1-1; 11 positions agree with TRBD1. V shed 0 bases, J shed 10 bases, and the junction held 2 bases outside the gene matches. Germline assignment: CDR1 SGDLS and CDR2 YYNGEE. This CDR3 has 13 amino acids. This chain's CDR3 is CASSVEGTGGAFF. Here the CDR3 DNA reads TGTGCCAGCAGCGTAGAGGGGACAGGGGGAGCTTTCTTT.

The rearrangement joins TRBV27 to TRBJ1-2; D remains unclear. Germline assignment: CDR1 MNHEY and CDR2 SMNVEV (reference sequence). Trimming took off 0 bases at V and 4 bases at J, with 9 bases between the two ends. The CDR3 loop spans 14 amino acids. This chain's CDR3 is CASSLSTNGYGYTF. For the CDR3, the DNA is TGTGCCAGCAGTTTATCGACTAATGGCTATGGCTACACCTTC.

This clone was seen more than once but under ten times. The chain carries TRBV4-1 and TRBJ2-1; possibly TRBD2 for D (5 bases). The CDR3 spans 15 residues. Trimming cost V 0 bases and J 9 bases, with 15 bases left between them. Germline CDR1 and CDR2: MGHRA and YSYEKL. CDR3 in amino acids: CASSQDIVALGEQFF. The CDR3 DNA sequence: TGCGCCAGCAGCCAAGATATCGTAGCGTTAGGTGAGCAGTTCTTC.

The chain combines TRBV19 with TRBJ1-3; D remains unclear. CDR3 length: 15 amino acids. Germline lookup yields CDR1 LNHDA and CDR2 SQIVND (reference sequence). The ends were cut back, 3 bases at V and 4 bases at J, with 13 bases in the middle. The CDR3 nucleotides read TGTGCCAGTAGTATCAATTCGGGCAGGGGAAACACCATATATTTT. Translating gives CASSINSGRGNTIYF.

J is TRBJ1-2 and V is TRBV10-3, with D perhaps TRBD1 (5 bases). Trimming pared 10 bases from V and 2 bases from J, leaving 17 bases between. The CDR3 spans 14 residues. CDR1 and CDR2 (germline): ENHRY, SYGVKD. The CDR3 here is CATGGYRENYGYTF. CDR3 nucleotide sequence: TGTGCCACCGGGGGATATCGGGAAAACTATGGCTACACCTTC.

The J gene is TRBJ2-5, the V gene TRBV2, with TRBD1 as a possible D gene (6 bases). With 8 bases removed from V and 2 bases from J, the gap between germline ends came to 15 bases. The CDR3 has 14 residues. Germline V gene data show CDR1 as SNHLY and CDR2 as FYNNEI. The chain's CDR3 is CASRQQGWQETQYF. The CDR3 DNA follows: TGTGCCAGCCGACAACAGGGATGGCAAGAGACCCAGTACTTC.

The chain carries TRBV19 and TRBJ2-7; 9 nucleotides match TRBD2. Per germline, CDR1 LNHDA and CDR2 SQIVND (reference sequence). The CDR3 is 15 amino acids. Trimming took 2 bases from V and 2 from J; bases not matched to a gene: 4. The CDR3 protein is CASSISSGGTYEQYF. The CDR3, as DNA: TGTGCCAGTAGTATATCGAGCGGGGGGACCTACGAGCAGTACTTC.

This clone was found once. The V and J genes are TRBV20-1 and TRBJ1-2; no clear D gene. The V gene's germline CDR1 is DFQATT and CDR2 SNEGSKA (reference sequence). Trimming left V 3 bases short and J 7 bases short, with 9 bases between. CDR3 size: 11 residues. CDR3: CSASAGFGYTF. The CDR3 region has the DNA TGCAGTGCTAGTGCGGGGTTTGGCTACACCTTC.

The chain carries TRBV6-5 and TRBJ2-5; TRBD2 is a possible D gene (7 bases). The ends were cut back, 2 bases at V and 5 bases at J, with 15 bases in the middle. CDR3 length equals 15 residues. Germline V gene lookup returns CDR1 MNHEY and CDR2 SVGAGI. CDR3: CASSYGAGAAETQYF. CDR3 DNA: TGTGCCAGCAGTTACGGGGCGGGGGCGGCGGAGACCCAGTACTTC.

This chain uses TRBV27 with TRBJ1-6; D not certain. The germline V and J ends were trimmed by 4 bases and 4 bases, with 5 bases remaining between them. CDR3 length: 13 residues. Germline CDR1 is MNHEY and CDR2 is SMNVEV (reference sequence). In DNA, the CDR3 is TGTGCCAGCAGTTCAGATTATAATTCACCCCTCCACTTT. It translates to CASSSDYNSPLHF.

V usage is TRBV27 and J usage is TRBJ2-3; D might be TRBD2 (6 bases). V lost 7 bases to trimming and J lost 4 bases, with 21 bases between them. CDR3 length: 16 residues. Germline V gene sequence: CDR1 MNHEY, CDR2 SMNVEV (reference sequence). The DNA of the CDR3 is TGTGCCAGCAAAGGTTTGAATAGCGGCGGTGCAGATACGCAGTATTTT. Translating it yields CASKGLNSGGADTQYF.

The chain combines TRBV28 with TRBJ2-3, with a tentative D call TRBD2 (5 bases). This CDR3 contains 12 residues. CDR1 and CDR2 (germline): MDHEN, SYDVKM. V dropped 10 bases and J dropped 0 bases, with 8 bases sitting between them. The CDR3 protein is CATGISTDTQYF. The DNA of the CDR3 is TGTGCCACGGGGATTAGCACAGATACGCAGTATTTT.

The chain couples TRBV2 to TRBJ1-2; the D is unclear. The CDR3 covers 11 residues. Germline V CDR1 and CDR2: SNHLY, FYNNEI. With 4 bases removed from V and 4 bases from J, the gap between germline ends came to 4 bases. This chain's CDR3 is CASSARYGYTF. The CDR3 DNA follows: TGTGCCAGCAGTGCCCGCTATGGCTACACCTTC.

The rearrangement joins TRBV27 to TRBJ2-5; 7 nucleotides match TRBD2. This CDR3 region has 17 residues. V was clipped by 0 bases and J by 4 bases; unmatched bases: 11. Germline CDR1 is MNHEY and CDR2 is SMNVEV (reference sequence). CDR3 in amino acids: CASSLSSWGGSAETQYF. DNA of the CDR3: TGTGCCAGCAGTTTATCTTCATGGGGAGGGTCTGCAGAGACCCAGTACTTC.